This entry lists 29 T cell receptor beta chains sequenced from one sample in a study of vaccination and CD4 T cells after COVID-19. With the Oncomine TCR Beta short-read assay, DNA from cultured CD4+ T cells was sequenced. TCRdb reanalysed the PCR reads using MiXCR and keeps one entry per CDR3 protein. Here the sample spans 13,000 or so distinct CDR3 sequences, 27% being singletons. Antigens of these TCRs are unknown. Treatment meaning: roughly 10-day PBMC culture with coronavirus spike peptide pools or control peptides (ViraFEST assay). Sequenced material: CD4+ T cells from blood, cultured in vitro, taken before SARS-CoV-2 vaccination. The receptor source for this set is a human donor who received a COVID-19 vaccine.

The gene calls are TRBV19 and TRBJ2-6; D is unclear. Between the trimmed V and J ends, which lost 6 bases and 6 bases, there was a span of 9 bases. CDR1 is LNHDA and CDR2 is SQIVND in the germline V gene (reference sequence). The CDR3 sequence is 13 residues long. This CDR3 is CASSVLEANVLTF. The CDR3 nucleotides are TGTGCCAGTAGCGTACTTGAGGCCAACGTCCTGACTTTC.

The rearrangement links TRBV19 to TRBJ2-5, with unresolved D. Trimming took off 3 bases at V and 5 bases at J, with 4 bases between the two ends. Germline assignment: CDR1 LNHDA and CDR2 SQIVND (reference sequence). The CDR3 is made up of 11 amino acids. The CDR3 DNA is TGTGCCAGTAGTATTGAGGAGACCCAGTACTTC. Its translation: CASSIEETQYF.

This clonotype has more than one count but fewer than ten. V usage is TRBV5-1 and J usage is TRBJ1-1; 8 bases are shared with TRBD1. Unmatched junction bases numbered 7, after V lost 5 bases and J lost 4 bases. CDR1 and CDR2 from the germline V gene are SGHRS and YFSETQ. The CDR3 contains 14 residues. The CDR3 reads CASSWTGHVTEAFF. The CDR3 DNA reads as TGCGCCAGCAGTTGGACAGGGCACGTCACTGAAGCTTTCTTT.

This chain uses TRBV24-1 with TRBJ2-1; TRBD2 is a possible D gene (6 bases). The CDR3 extends over 17 amino acids. The V gene's germline CDR1 is KGHDR and CDR2 SFDVKD. Trimming left V 5 bases short and J 1 base short, with 17 bases between. CDR3 in amino acids: CATSARRVAASYNEQFF. The CDR3, as DNA: TGTGCCACCAGTGCTAGGCGGGTAGCGGCTTCCTACAATGAGCAGTTCTTC.

The rearrangement uses TRBV25-1 and TRBJ2-5, with a weak D call TRBD2 (5 bases). Germline lookup yields CDR1 MGHDK and CDR2 SYGVNS. V dropped 4 bases and J dropped 2 bases, with 29 bases sitting between them. CDR3 length equals 20 residues. Here the CDR3 reads CASSGTLTIDRILRQETQYF. The CDR3 DNA is TGTGCCAGCAGTGGGACTCTTACTATCGACCGAATACTGCGACAAGAGACCCAGTACTTC.

V usage is TRBV6-1 and J usage is TRBJ2-7, with 7 bases matching TRBD2. Trimming at V came to 4 bases and at J to 2 bases, leaving 5 bases not matched to a gene. Germline CDR1 is MNHNS and CDR2 is SASEGT. The length of the CDR3 is 14 residues. CDR3 coding DNA: TGTGCCAGCAGTGGGAGCGGGGATCCCTACGAGCAGTACTTC. It encodes CASSGSGDPYEQYF.

This clonotype came up a few times. The J gene is TRBJ2-3, the V gene TRBV20-1; 11 positions match TRBD2. The junction had 6 bases not matched to a gene; V was cut back by 7 bases and J by 3 bases. The CDR3 sequence is 14 residues long. Germline V gene data show CDR1 as DFQATT and CDR2 as SNEGSKA (reference sequence). For the CDR3, the DNA is TGCAGTGTAATTAGCGGGGGGGCTACAGATACGCAGTATTTT. Protein: CSVISGGATDTQYF.

The chain has TRBV10-3 and TRBJ2-3; TRBD2 matches at 7 bases. This CDR3 spans 14 amino acids. Germline V gene sequence: CDR1 ENHRY, CDR2 SYGVKD. V shed 6 bases, J shed 1 base, and the junction held 4 bases outside the gene matches. CDR3: CAIRGAGRTDTQYF. In nucleotides, the CDR3 is TGTGCCATCAGGGGAGCGGGGCGCACAGATACGCAGTATTTT.

The rearrangement joins TRBV14 to TRBJ1-3; TRBD1 agrees at 8 bases. Germline CDR1 SGHDN, CDR2 FVKESK. The CDR3 has 16 residues. The V segment lost 4 bases and the J segment 1 base; nucleotides outside the gene matches: 6. The CDR3 DNA reads TGTGCCAGCAGCCTCAGGGGGCTCCTTTCTGGAAACACCATATATTTT. Translating it yields CASSLRGLLSGNTIYF. The variable domain in full, completed from reference TRBV14 and TRBJ1-3, reads EAGVTQFPSHSVIEKGQTVTLRCDPISGHDNLYWYRRVMGKEIKFLLHFVKESKQDESGMPNNRFLAERTGGTYSTLKVQPAELEDSGVYFCASSLRGLLSGNTIYFGEGSWLTVV.

This clonotype has more than one count but fewer than ten. This sequence joins TRBV7-2 and TRBJ2-5, with D possibly matching TRBD2 (6 bases). V dropped 1 base and J dropped 1 base, with 13 bases sitting between them. CDR1 is SGHTA and CDR2 is FQGNSA in the germline V gene. The CDR3 loop spans 16 amino acids. CDR3 in amino acids: CASSLGLRDFQETQYF. For the CDR3, the DNA is TGTGCCAGCAGCTTAGGGCTCCGGGACTTCCAAGAGACCCAGTACTTC.

This clonotype occurred once. The V call is TRBV28, the J call TRBJ2-2, with 9 bases aligning to TRBD1. The V segment lost 3 bases and the J segment 6 bases; nucleotides outside the gene matches: 5. This CDR3 spans 15 amino acids. CDR1 is MDHEN and CDR2 is SYDVKM in the germline V gene. In nucleotides, the CDR3 is TGTGCCAGCAGTTTCTTTACAGGGGGCCCCGGGGAGCTGTTTTTT. It codes for CASSFFTGGPGELFF. Looking up the rest from reference TRBV28 and TRBJ2-2 gives the full variable domain: DVKVTQSSRYLVKRTGEKVFLECVQDMDHENMFWYRQDPGLGLRLIYFSYDVKMKEKGDIPEGYSVSREKKERFSLILESASTNQTSMYLCASSFFTGGPGELFFGEGSRLTVL.

This clonotype was counted between two and nine times. The chain is built from TRBV30 and TRBJ1-5; D call uncertain. The V gene lost 3 bases and the J gene lost 3 bases, with 9 bases spanning the gap. CDR3 length equals 13 residues. Per the germline V gene, CDR1 is GTSNPN and CDR2 is SVGIG (reference sequence). The CDR3 DNA reads as TGTGCCTGGAGCCGGGGTACCAATCAGCCCCAGCATTTT. Its translation is CAWSRGTNQPQHF.

V and J are TRBV7-9 and TRBJ2-7; TRBD1 might be the D (5 bases). Germline V lookup: CDR1 SEHNR, CDR2 FQNEAQ (reference sequence). Between the trimmed V and J ends, which lost 1 base and 0 bases, there was a span of 7 bases. This CDR3 comprises 14 residues. The CDR3 sequence is CASSLGQNSYEQYF. CDR3 DNA sequence: TGTGCCAGCAGCTTAGGACAGAACTCCTACGAGCAGTACTTC.

The sample holds a few counts of this clonotype. The rearrangement links TRBV11-2 to TRBJ2-2; D uncertain. Per germline, CDR1 SGHAT and CDR2 FQNNGV. V was clipped by 6 bases and J by 4 bases, with 21 bases between them. The CDR3 totals 17 residues. The CDR3 here is CASRTPGGRLGTGELFF. In nucleotides, the CDR3 is TGTGCCAGCAGGACTCCGGGTGGGCGTTTAGGCACCGGGGAGCTGTTTTTT.

V and J are TRBV24-1 and TRBJ2-2; D might be TRBD2 (6 bases). Germline V lookup: CDR1 KGHDR, CDR2 SFDVKD. CDR3 length equals 11 residues. Trimming left V 9 bases short and J 6 bases short, with 7 bases between. As DNA, the CDR3 is TGTGCCACCGGGGAGGCCGGGGAGCTGTTTTTT. Its protein is CATGEAGELFF.

This sequence joins TRBV19 and TRBJ1-4, with a tentative D call TRBD1 (5 bases). In germline, CDR1 is LNHDA, CDR2 SQIVND (reference sequence). The V gene lost 7 bases and the J gene lost 6 bases, with 15 bases spanning the gap. This CDR3 region has 14 residues. Here the CDR3 reads CASNMRGTHEKLFF. CDR3 DNA: TGTGCCAGTAACATGCGGGGGACTCATGAAAAACTGTTTTTT.

This clonotype has more than one count but fewer than ten. The V gene is TRBV7-2, the J gene TRBJ2-7, with 8 positions matching TRBD1. The length of the CDR3 is 16 residues. Trimming cost V 0 bases and J 6 bases; bases outside gene matches: 10. Germline V lookup: CDR1 SGHTA, CDR2 FQGNSA. The CDR3 region is CASSLAAGGPQGEQYF. The DNA for the CDR3 is TGTGCCAGCAGCTTAGCGGCAGGGGGCCCCCAGGGCGAGCAGTACTTC. The whole variable domain, filled in from reference TRBV7-2 and TRBJ2-7, reads GAGVSQSPSNKVTEKGKDVELRCDPISGHTALYWYRQSLGQGLEFLIYFQGNSAPDKSGLPSDRFSAERTGGSVSTLTIQRTQQEDSAVYLCASSLAAGGPQGEQYFGPGTRLTVT.

The V gene is TRBV21-1, the J gene TRBJ2-1; the DNA was not used to check the table's D call, TRBD1. TRBV21-1 is deemed a pseudogene. The CDR3 length is 14 residues. The CDR3 sequence is CASGHRDRNNEQFF. The DNA of the CDR3 is TGTGCCAGCGGACACCGGGACAGGAACAATGAGCAGTTCTTC.

The rearrangement uses TRBV21-1 and TRBJ1-2; the D call in the table, TRBD1, was not verified against the DNA. TRBV21-1 is a documented pseudogene. CDR3 length: 14 residues. Here the CDR3 DNA reads TGTGCCAGCAGCGGAGACAGGGGGCAAAGTGGCTACACCTTC. Protein sequence: CASSGDRGQSGYTF.

The CDR3 here is CASNPRDAYSYEQYF. The CDR3 region has the DNA TGTGCCAGCAACCCCCGGGACGCATACTCCTACGAGCAGTACTTC. The rearrangement uses TRBV28 and TRBJ2-7, with D perhaps given as TRBD1 or TRBD2 (5 bases each). Trimming removed 7 bases at V and 0 bases at J, with 16 bases between. CDR1 is MDHEN, CDR2 SYDVKM, per germline. CDR3 length equals 15 residues. Full variable domain (outside the CDR3, taken from reference TRBV28 and TRBJ2-7): DVKVTQSSRYLVKRTGEKVFLECVQDMDHENMFWYRQDPGLGLRLIYFSYDVKMKEKGDIPEGYSVSREKKERFSLILESASTNQTSMYLCASNPRDAYSYEQYFGPGTRLTVT.

This chain links TRBV21-1 with TRBJ2-3; the table's D call, TRBD2, was not checked against the DNA. TRBV21-1 is shown as a pseudogene. The CDR3 totals 18 residues. The CDR3 sequence is CASPSPSGGQRGTDTQYF. In nucleotides, the CDR3 is TGTGCCAGCCCCAGCCCTAGCGGGGGGCAACGGGGCACAGATACGCAGTATTTT.

This chain joins TRBV14 and TRBJ2-3, with 10 nucleotides matching TRBD2. V was clipped by 1 base and J by 0 bases; unmatched bases: 22. The CDR3 is 23 amino acids. Germline CDR1 and CDR2: SGHDN and FVKESK. The CDR3 DNA is TGTGCCAGCAGCCAAGGGCTCCTTTTCAGCGGGGGGGCTAAGACCTTTAGCACAGATACGCAGTATTTT. Protein product: CASSQGLLFSGGAKTFSTDTQYF.

The chain joins TRBV7-8 to TRBJ1-1; a possible D gene is TRBD1 (6 bases). This CDR3 has 16 residues. The germline CDR1 and CDR2 sequences are SGHVS and FQNEAQ. Trimming removed 5 bases at V and 2 bases at J, with 18 bases between. CDR3 coding DNA: TGTGCCAGCAGCCGACACAGGGATATGGTAAACACTGAAGCTTTCTTT. It yields the protein CASSRHRDMVNTEAFF.

The J gene is TRBJ2-7, the V gene TRBV7-9, with D perhaps being TRBD1 or TRBD2 (5 bases each). V lost 3 bases and J 4 bases, leaving 16 bases between the germline ends. The CDR3 totals 15 residues. Germline CDR1 is SEHNR and CDR2 is FQNEAQ (reference sequence). The chain's CDR3 is CASSFYPRGRYEQYF. The CDR3 DNA sequence: TGTGCCAGCAGCTTCTACCCACGGGGCCGGTACGAGCAGTACTTC.

V and J are TRBV20-1 and TRBJ1-1; no clear D. Trimming stripped 6 bases from V and 1 base from J, with 9 bases between. Germline V gene data show CDR1 as DFQATT and CDR2 as SNEGSKA (reference sequence). This CDR3 is built from 12 residues. Here the CDR3 reads CSAQAGNTEAFF. CDR3 bases: TGCAGTGCCCAGGCTGGGAACACTGAAGCTTTCTTT.

The chain joins TRBV5-1 to TRBJ2-5, with D possibly TRBD2 on 7 matching bases. Germline V CDR1 and CDR2: SGHRS, YFSETQ. This CDR3 spans 14 amino acids. Trimming cost V 5 bases and J 1 base, with 12 bases left between them. The CDR3 loop reads CASSRRGAQETQYF. The CDR3, as DNA: TGCGCCAGCAGTCGTCGGGGGGCCCAAGAGACCCAGTACTTC.

This clonotype was picked up one time. The chain carries TRBV10-1 and TRBJ2-1, with D possibly TRBD2 on 5 matching bases. The CDR3 is 17 residues long. The germline V and J ends were trimmed by 0 bases and 0 bases, with 12 bases remaining between them. Germline V gene sequence: CDR1 WNHNN, CDR2 SYGVQD (reference sequence). This chain's CDR3 is CASSESRRESSYNEQFF. The CDR3 bases are TGCGCCAGCAGTGAGTCCCGTCGGGAAAGCTCCTACAATGAGCAGTTCTTC.

This clonotype showed up just a few times. The chain employs TRBV25-1 and TRBJ1-1; possible D gene TRBD1, 5 bases. The CDR3 extends over 14 amino acids. The V gene lost 1 base and the J gene lost 1 base, with 7 bases spanning the gap. Germline V gives CDR1 MGHDK, CDR2 SYGVNS. CDR3 protein: CASSESGGNTEAFF. CDR3 sequence (DNA): TGTGCCAGCAGTGAATCGGGGGGGAACACTGAAGCTTTCTTT.

This clonotype was seen only a few times. This chain links TRBV11-3 with TRBJ2-1; D is unclear. The V gene's germline CDR1 is SGHNT and CDR2 YENEEA. V was pared by 1 base and J by 7 bases, with 8 bases between. The CDR3 length is 13 residues. In DNA, the CDR3 is TGTGCCAGCAGCTTAGTCGAACAGAATGAGCAGTTCTTC. Amino acid sequence: CASSLVEQNEQFF.